This TCR beta chain was identified during a study of metastatic and nonmetastatic thyroid tumors. TCRdb reprocessed the PCR reads using MiXCR. The data hold 35,000 or so clones, with about 18% observed a single time. In its sample, this clone ranks as medium-sized. The V gene's germline CDR1 is MGHRA and CDR2 YSYEKL. The CDR3 length is 15 residues. With 0 bases removed from V and 0 bases from J, the gap between germline ends came to 9 bases. Not a single patient had been given any form of treatment at any point before undergoing thyroid surgery. Sequencing used blood. This TCR came from a male donor with papillary thyroid cancer or a benign thyroid nodule (not recorded which). Some clones in this sample may be carry-over from other donors' samples. The rearrangement links TRBV4-1 to TRBJ2-7; D is unclear. CDR3 in amino acids: CASSQDDVSSYEQYF. The CDR3, as DNA: TGCGCCAGCAGCCAAGATGACGTTAGCTCCTACGAGCAGTACTTC.